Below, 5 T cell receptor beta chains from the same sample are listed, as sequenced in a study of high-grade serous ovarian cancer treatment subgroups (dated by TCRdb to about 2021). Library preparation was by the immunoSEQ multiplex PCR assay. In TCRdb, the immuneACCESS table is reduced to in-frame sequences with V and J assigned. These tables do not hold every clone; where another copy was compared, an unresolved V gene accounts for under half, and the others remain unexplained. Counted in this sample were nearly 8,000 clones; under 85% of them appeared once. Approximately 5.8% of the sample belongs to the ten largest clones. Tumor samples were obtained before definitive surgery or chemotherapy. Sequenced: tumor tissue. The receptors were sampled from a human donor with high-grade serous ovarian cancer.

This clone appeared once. The CDR3 DNA is TGTGCCAGCAGTTACAGGGACGGATCCTACGAGCAGTACTTC. As protein: CASSYRDGSYEQYF. The rearrangement joins TRBV6-5 to TRBJ2-7; D possibly uses TRBD1 or TRBD2 (5 bases each). CDR3 length: 14 residues. The V and J ends lost 2 bases and 1 base respectively, with 9 bases between them. Per the germline V gene, CDR1 is MNHEY and CDR2 is SVGAGI.

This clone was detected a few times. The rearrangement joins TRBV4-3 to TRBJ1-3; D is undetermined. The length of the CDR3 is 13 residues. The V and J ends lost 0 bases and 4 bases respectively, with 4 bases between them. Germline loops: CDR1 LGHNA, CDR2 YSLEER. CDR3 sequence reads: CASSQELGNTIYF. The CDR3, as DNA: TGCGCCAGCAGCCAAGAACTGGGAAACACCATATATTTT.

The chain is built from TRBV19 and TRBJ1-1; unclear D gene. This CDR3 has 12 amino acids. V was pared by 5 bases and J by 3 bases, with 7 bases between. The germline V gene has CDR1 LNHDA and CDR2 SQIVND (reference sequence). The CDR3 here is CASSDQYTEAFF. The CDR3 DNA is TGTGCCAGTAGTGACCAGTACACTGAAGCTTTCTTT. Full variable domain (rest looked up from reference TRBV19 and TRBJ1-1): DGGITQSPKYLFRKEGQNVTLSCEQNLNHDAMYWYRQDPGQGLRLIYYSQIVNDFQKGDIAEGYSVSREKKESFPLTVTSAQKNPTAFYLCASSDQYTEAFFGQGTRLTVV.

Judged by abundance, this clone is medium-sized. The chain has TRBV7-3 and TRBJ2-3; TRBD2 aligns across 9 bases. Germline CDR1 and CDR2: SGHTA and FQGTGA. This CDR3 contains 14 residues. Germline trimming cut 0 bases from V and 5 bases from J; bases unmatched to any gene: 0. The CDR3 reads CASSLTSGRDTQYF. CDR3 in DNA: TGTGCCAGCAGCTTAACTAGCGGGAGAGATACGCAGTATTTT. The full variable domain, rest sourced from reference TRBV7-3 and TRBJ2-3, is GAGVSQTPSNKVTEKGKYVELRCDPISGHTALYWYRQSLGQGPEFLIYFQGTGAADDSGLPNDRFFAVRPEGSVSTLKIQRTERGDSAVYLCASSLTSGRDTQYFGPGTRLTVL.

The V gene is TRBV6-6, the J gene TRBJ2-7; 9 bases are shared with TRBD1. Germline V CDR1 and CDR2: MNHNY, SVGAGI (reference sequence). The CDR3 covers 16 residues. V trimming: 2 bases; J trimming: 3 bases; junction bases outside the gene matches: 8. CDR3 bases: TGTGCCAGCAGTTACCCGTCCGGGACAGGGATCTACGAGCAGTACTTC. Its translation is CASSYPSGTGIYEQYF.